The clone carrying this T cell receptor beta chain was picked up many times. The antigen is unknown. The data were taken from a study of T-cell reconstitution after alpha-beta-depleted transplantation in children. V gave up 0 bases and J gave up 1 base; unmatched junction bases: 2. The CDR3 totals 15 residues. Findings and caveats of the study: Some patients' high day-60 TCRbeta diversity was attributed to recipient cells surviving conditioning. By one year post-transplant, T-cell counts and diversity largely arose from T cells that were newly produced. Two months or so post-transplant, alpha-beta T cells reportedly derived from several hundred expanded graft clones.

Preparing the TCRbeta library involved the use of unique molecular identifiers. TCRdb reprocessed the PCR reads via MiXCR and lists one record per CDR3 protein. The sample holds 70,000 to 95,000 distinct CDR3 sequences, 15% to 19% seen once. Sequenced material: PBMCs, mostly from graft donor cells, taken 180 days after TCRalphabeta/CD19-depleted stem cell transplant. The source of this sequence is a male patient under 10 years old who had a stem cell transplant for acute lymphoblastic leukemia, so the T cells may come from the graft donor. J is TRBJ2-5 and V is TRBV12-3 or TRBV12-4, with 7 bases that match TRBD2. CDR3 DNA sequence: TGTGCCAGCAGTTTAGCTCCTAGCGGCCAAGAGACCCAGTACTTC. Residues: CASSLAPSGQETQYF.